A single sample gave rise to the 14 T cell receptor beta chains below, sequenced in a study of CD4 T cells in relation to SARS-CoV-2 and coronaviruses. TCRdb keeps only in-frame clones here, not all; method: immunoSEQ multiplex PCR. The sample shows some 42,000 clones, approximately 90% of them seen only once. Sample: memory CD4+ T cells from PBMCs. These receptor sequences come from an adult with COVID-19.

The chain uses TRBV28 and TRBJ1-1, with 7 bases identical to TRBD1. CDR1 MDHEN and CDR2 SYDVKM come from the germline V gene. CDR3 length: 15 residues. V was clipped by 5 bases and J by 1 base; unmatched bases: 7. The CDR3 protein is CASSRLQGRNTEAFF. The DNA of the CDR3 is TGTGCCAGCAGTAGACTACAGGGGAGGAACACTGAAGCTTTCTTT. Filled out from reference TRBV28 and TRBJ1-1, the complete variable domain reads DVKVTQSSRYLVKRTGEKVFLECVQDMDHENMFWYRQDPGLGLRLIYFSYDVKMKEKGDIPEGYSVSREKKERFSLILESASTNQTSMYLCASSRLQGRNTEAFFGQGTRLTVV.

Concerning this clone: This is likely a read error, given that the CDR3 carries no conserved phenylalanine or tryptophan at its end. The DNA is left out, because the CDR3 cannot be placed on it with certainty; the CDR3 is given as TCRdb lists it. The genes are TRBV10-3 and TRBJ1-2; TRBD1 is the table's D call, not checked against the DNA. The CDR3 length equals 9 residues, ends included. Germline lookup yields CDR1 ENHRY and CDR2 SYGVKD. CDR3 in amino acids: CAIYGTAGP.

The chain uses TRBV11-3 and TRBJ1-1; unclear D gene. The CDR3 has 13 amino acids. The V end was cut by 4 bases, the J end by 3 bases, with 9 bases between. Germline V gives CDR1 SGHNT, CDR2 YENEEA. The CDR3 loop is CASSSAPDTEAFF. The CDR3 bases are TGTGCCAGCAGCTCAGCCCCAGACACTGAAGCTTTCTTT.

The chain couples TRBV7-2 to TRBJ1-2, with a possible D match to TRBD1 (5 bases). Germline lookup yields CDR1 SGHTA and CDR2 FQGNSA. With 5 bases removed from V and 4 bases from J, the gap between germline ends came to 17 bases. The CDR3 is 15 amino acids. In nucleotides, the CDR3 is TGTGCCAGCAGCGAAAGGGACTTTGATCGCTATGGCTACACCTTC. Translating it yields CASSERDFDRYGYTF.

The chain uses TRBV3-1 (or the pseudogene TRBV3-2) and TRBJ2-3, with 10 bases matching TRBD1. CDR3 length: 16 residues. V dropped 3 bases and J dropped 4; count of bases not matched to a gene: 7. The germline gives CDR1 LGHDT, CDR2 YNNKEL (reference sequence). CDR3: CASSQGLGQGADTQYF. The CDR3 DNA follows: TGTGCCAGCAGCCAGGGACTAGGACAGGGGGCAGATACGCAGTATTTT.

V is TRBV4-3 and J is TRBJ2-1, with D possibly being TRBD1 (5 bases). CDR3 length: 16 amino acids. Germline lookup yields CDR1 LGHNA and CDR2 YSLEER. V lost 0 bases to trimming and J lost 3 bases, with 12 bases between them. Written as DNA, the CDR3 is TGCGCCAGCAGCCAAGATTACAGGCGAGGCTACAATGAGCAGTTCTTC. Translation gives CASSQDYRRGYNEQFF.

The chain recombines TRBV7-2 with TRBJ2-3; 10 bases are shared with TRBD2. This CDR3 contains 15 residues. The J segment lost 5 bases and the V segment lost 4 bases, leaving 6 bases of the junction unmatched. Looked up from germline, CDR1 is SGHTA and CDR2 is FQGNSA. This chain's CDR3 is CASSWQRGGVDTQYF. The CDR3 coding sequence is TGTGCCAGCAGCTGGCAGCGGGGGGGGGTAGATACGCAGTATTTT.

The CDR3 DNA reads as TGTGCCAGCAGCTTTCGGACAGAAGAGACCCAGTACTTC. This sequence encodes CASSFRTEETQYF. The chain links TRBV6-5 to TRBJ2-5, with a possible D match to TRBD1 (6 bases). Germline loops: CDR1 MNHEY, CDR2 SVGAGI. The CDR3 is 13 amino acids. Between the trimmed V and J ends, which lost 6 bases and 3 bases, there was a span of 11 bases.

This clone was detected once. One junction end disagrees with the germline gene, perhaps due to a read error. This chain uses TRBV29-1 with TRBJ1-3, with D unclear. Germline assignment: CDR1 SQVTM and CDR2 ANQGSEA. The CDR3 runs 11 residues. CDR3 bases: TGCAGCGTTGATCTTAATCCGGGGTTACATTTT. It is translated as CSVDLNPGLHF. The full variable domain, completed using reference TRBV29-1 and TRBJ1-3, is SAVISQKPSRDICQRGTSLTIQCQVDSQVTMMFWYRQQPGQSLTLIATANQGSEATYESGFVIDKFPISRPNLTFSTLTVSNMSPEDSSIYLCSVDLNPGLHFGEGSWLTVV.

V gene TRBV9 combines with J gene TRBJ2-3; D is ambiguous. The germline gives CDR1 SGDLS, CDR2 YYNGEE. The CDR3 length is 17 residues. V was pared by 3 bases and J by 1 base, with 18 bases between. Here the CDR3 reads CASSETSFAAGTDTQYF. The CDR3 nucleotides are TGTGCCAGCAGCGAAACGTCATTCGCGGCGGGCACAGATACGCAGTATTTT.

The V call is TRBV14, the J call TRBJ1-4; no definite D call. The CDR3 extends over 13 amino acids. Per germline, CDR1 SGHDN and CDR2 FVKESK. V shed 4 bases and J shed 11 bases, with 14 bases lying between them. As DNA, the CDR3 is TGTGCCAGCAGCCCGGGAGGGATTGGGAAACTGTTTTTT. This gives the protein CASSPGGIGKLFF.

This chain connects TRBV5-1 to TRBJ1-3, with 9 bases aligning to TRBD1. The V and J ends lost 4 bases and 4 bases, in that order; junction bases with no gene match: 3. The germline V gene encodes CDR1 SGHRS and CDR2 YFSETQ. The CDR3 is 14 amino acids. Written as DNA, the CDR3 is TGCGCCAGCAGCCCCGGGACAGGGGGAAACACCATATATTTT. It codes for CASSPGTGGNTIYF.

The rearrangement links TRBV5-4 to TRBJ2-1; D possibly uses TRBD1 or TRBD2 (5 bases each). Germline CDR1 SGHNT, CDR2 YYREEE (reference sequence). The CDR3 runs 16 residues. V lost 4 bases to trimming and J lost 0 bases, with 14 bases between them. CDR3 region: CASSARDPSSYNEQFF. The DNA of the CDR3 is TGTGCCAGCAGCGCCCGGGACCCGAGCTCCTACAATGAGCAGTTCTTC.

V is TRBV19 and J is TRBJ2-2; TRBD2 might be the D (7 bases). Trimming pared 7 bases from V and 7 bases from J, leaving 22 bases between. From germline, CDR1 is LNHDA and CDR2 SQIVND (reference sequence). CDR3 size: 16 residues. CDR3 region: CASTRREGGLGGELFF. CDR3 coding DNA: TGTGCCAGTACCCGCAGAGAGGGGGGGCTGGGCGGGGAGCTGTTTTTT.